Below are 11 T cell receptor beta chains sequenced from a single sample in a study of T cell responses to AZD1222 COVID-19 vaccine (TCRdb year 2021). The time point label corresponds to: baseline before first vaccination. Library preparation used the immunoSEQ multiplex PCR assay. Held by TCRdb, this immuneACCESS table contains in-frame sequences only and omits some clones. Under half of the omission traces to an unresolved V gene where checked; the cause of the rest is unknown. This sample lists about 190,000 clones; approximately 91% were detected once. The top ten clones comprise 0.99% of the sample. This material consisted of peripheral blood, taken on day 0 of AZD1222 vaccination. The receptors were sampled from an adult in good health.

The chain joins TRBV11-3 to TRBJ2-5; perhaps TRBD2 as D (6 bases). The CDR3 contains 15 residues. V lost 5 bases to trimming and J lost 3 bases, with 16 bases between them. Germline values: CDR1 SGHNT, CDR2 YENEEA. CDR3 sequence reads: CASSIRGTEKETQYF. DNA for the CDR3: TGTGCCAGCAGCATCCGGGGGACGGAGAAAGAGACCCAGTACTTC.

This CDR3 reads CASSLAGGLGMNTEAFF. The CDR3 DNA follows: TGTGCCAGCAGCTTGGCCGGGGGTCTTGGAATGAACACTGAAGCTTTCTTT. V and J are TRBV5-6 and TRBJ1-1, with D tentatively TRBD1 (5 bases). The CDR3 contains 17 residues. Trimming cost V 0 bases and J 0 bases, with 15 bases left between them. CDR1 SGHDT and CDR2 YYEEEE come from the germline V gene.

The chain carries TRBV5-4 and TRBJ2-1; 10 bases align to TRBD2. V gave up 0 bases and J gave up 4 bases; unmatched junction bases: 1. Germline V gene sequence: CDR1 SGHNT, CDR2 YYREEE (reference sequence). This CDR3 spans 15 amino acids. The CDR3 region is CASSLGTSGYNEQFF. The CDR3 DNA reads TGTGCCAGCAGCTTGGGGACTAGCGGTTACAATGAGCAGTTCTTC.

This clone was counted between two and nine times. V and J are TRBV7-2 and TRBJ2-7; D is unresolved. V gave up 2 bases and J gave up 2 bases, with 7 bases separating them. CDR3 length: 13 amino acids. Germline CDR1 SGHTA, CDR2 FQGNSA. CDR3 amino acids: CASSLSPPYEQYF. In nucleotides, the CDR3 is TGTGCCAGCAGCTTATCTCCCCCCTACGAGCAGTACTTC.

This chain links TRBV5-6 with TRBJ2-7, with D tentatively TRBD1 (5 bases). Germline-derived CDR1 and CDR2 are SGHDT and YYEEEE. The CDR3 totals 15 residues. Trimming removed 1 base from V and 3 bases from J, with 14 bases in between. The CDR3 is CASSLMFNRHYEQYF. CDR3 nucleotides: TGTGCCAGCAGCTTGATGTTCAACAGGCACTACGAGCAGTACTTC.

The V gene is TRBV5-4, the J gene TRBJ2-3; D tentatively reads TRBD1 or TRBD2 (6 bases each). Trimming cost V 4 bases and J 0 bases, with 15 bases left between them. The germline V gene encodes CDR1 SGHNT and CDR2 YYREEE (reference sequence). The CDR3 has 16 amino acids. The DNA for the CDR3 is TGTGCCAGCAGCACGGACGGGGGCCTTAGCACAGATACGCAGTATTTT. Amino acid sequence: CASSTDGGLSTDTQYF.

This clone has a single count. The J gene is TRBJ2-5, the V gene TRBV7-3; D not certain. The CDR3 loop spans 15 amino acids. Trimming pared 2 bases from V and 4 bases from J, leaving 14 bases between. Germline V CDR1 and CDR2: SGHTA, FQGTGA. The CDR3 reads CASSLGAARLETQYF. CDR3 in DNA: TGTGCCAGCAGCTTAGGAGCCGCTAGGCTAGAGACCCAGTACTTC.

This clone was counted a single time. The chain is built from TRBV7-9 and TRBJ1-2; no definite D call. The CDR3 has 13 residues. V was pared by 0 bases and J by 2 bases, with 4 bases between. The germline CDR1 and CDR2 sequences are SEHNR and FQNEAQ (reference sequence). The CDR3 coding sequence is TGTGCCAGCAGCTTAGCTGGGAACTATGGCTACACCTTC. It encodes CASSLAGNYGYTF.

The rearrangement joins TRBV14 to TRBJ2-5, with 12 bases identical to TRBD1. The ends lost 3 bases at V and 6 bases at J; junction bases unmatched: 5. The germline V gene has CDR1 SGHDN and CDR2 FVKESK. CDR3 length equals 15 residues. The CDR3 is CASSQGTGGRKTQYF. The CDR3 DNA is TGTGCCAGCAGCCAGGGGACAGGGGGCCGGAAGACCCAGTACTTC.

This clone was counted a single time. The CDR3 DNA reads as TGTGCCAGCAGCGCCCGCCTGACTAGCGGGGGCACAGATACGCAGTATTTT. Translating gives CASSARLTSGGTDTQYF. This chain joins TRBV11-2 and TRBJ2-3; 11 bases fit TRBD2. In germline, CDR1 is SGHAT, CDR2 FQNNGV. This CDR3 comprises 17 residues. J lost 1 base, V lost 5 bases, and 8 bases had no gene match.

Worth noting for this clone: The sample holds other DNA sequences that translate to the same CDR3. The chain employs TRBV27 and TRBJ1-1; maybe TRBD1 (5 bases). The CDR3 length is 15 residues. V was pared by 6 bases and J by 0 bases, with 14 bases between. The V gene's germline CDR1 is MNHEY and CDR2 SMNVEV (reference sequence). CDR3 in amino acids: CASSPQDILNTEAFF. DNA of the CDR3: TGTGCCAGCAGCCCCCAGGACATTTTGAACACTGAAGCTTTCTTT.